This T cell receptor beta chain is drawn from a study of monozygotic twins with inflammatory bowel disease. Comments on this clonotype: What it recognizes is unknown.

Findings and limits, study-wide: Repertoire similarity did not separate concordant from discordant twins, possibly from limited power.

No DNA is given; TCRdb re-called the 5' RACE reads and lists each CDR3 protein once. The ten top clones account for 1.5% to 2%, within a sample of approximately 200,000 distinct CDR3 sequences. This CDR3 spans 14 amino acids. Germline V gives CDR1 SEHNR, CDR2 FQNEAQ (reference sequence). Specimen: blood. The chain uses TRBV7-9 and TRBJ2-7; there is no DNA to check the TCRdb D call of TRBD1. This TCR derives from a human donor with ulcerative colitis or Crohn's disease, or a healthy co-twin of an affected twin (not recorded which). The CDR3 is CASSLGGQGYEQYF.